The next 26 T cell receptor beta chains were all read from a single sample in a study of cytomegalovirus exposure and HLA in healthy donors. The PCR contained 60 Vbeta and 13 Jbeta primers. Data came from immunoSEQ multiplex PCR; TCRdb stores just in-frame clones and leaves some out. The sample has approximately 100,000 clones, about 70% seen once. The source material was PBMCs. Every receptor here comes from a female donor in good health and CMV-seronegative.

V gene TRBV7-9 combines with J gene TRBJ2-5, with D possibly TRBD2 on 5 matching bases. The CDR3 runs to 13 residues. Trimming pared 2 bases from V and 3 bases from J, leaving 7 bases between. Germline V CDR1 and CDR2: SEHNR, FQNEAQ (reference sequence). The DNA for the CDR3 is TGTGCCAGCAGCTTACGGGGAAAAGAGACCCAGTACTTC. Translated, it gives CASSLRGKETQYF.

This clone was seen more than once but under ten times. The rearrangement joins TRBV15 to TRBJ2-5; no clear D gene. CDR1 LNHNV and CDR2 YYDKDF come from the germline V gene (reference sequence). The CDR3 length is 15 residues. Trimming stripped 0 bases from V and 7 bases from J, with 15 bases between. CDR3 region: CATSRDGARRLTQYF. As DNA, the CDR3 is TGTGCCACCAGCAGAGATGGAGCTCGGCGCTTGACCCAGTACTTC.

The chain is built from TRBV7-9 and TRBJ1-1, with a tentative D call TRBD1 (5 bases). Germline assignment: CDR1 SEHNR and CDR2 FQNEAQ (reference sequence). There are 13 residues in the CDR3. Between the trimmed V and J ends, which lost 5 bases and 1 base, there was a span of 8 bases. The CDR3 protein is CASSLDRNTEAFF. In DNA form, the CDR3 reads TGTGCCAGCAGCCTCGACAGGAACACTGAAGCTTTCTTT.

This clone was recorded only once. V gene TRBV12-5 combines with J gene TRBJ2-5, with 7 bases that match TRBD1. The V gene end was trimmed by 0 bases and the J gene end by 5 bases; junction bases not matched to a gene: 12. CDR1 LGHNT and CDR2 FRNRAP come from the germline V gene. This CDR3 comprises 17 residues. CDR3 coding DNA: TGTGCTAGTGGTTTGGTAGGGGGCAGGTTATCATTGGAGACCCAGTACTTC. Residues: CASGLVGGRLSLETQYF.

V is TRBV9 and J is TRBJ2-3; 7 bases align to TRBD2. The trim removed 5 bases at V and 0 bases at J, leaving 3 bases unmatched. There are 14 residues in the CDR3. Per the germline V gene, CDR1 is SGDLS and CDR2 is YYNGEE. The CDR3 here is CASSASGSTDTQYF. The CDR3 coding sequence is TGTGCCAGCAGTGCTAGCGGAAGCACAGATACGCAGTATTTT. The variable domain in full, completed from reference TRBV9 and TRBJ2-3, reads DSGVTQTPKHLITATGQRVTLRCSPRSGDLSVYWYQQSLDQGLQFLIQYYNGEERAKGNILERFSAQQFPDLHSELNLSSLELGDSALYFCASSASGSTDTQYFGPGTRLTVL.

The chain carries TRBV7-8 and TRBJ2-7, with 7 bases lining up with TRBD2. CDR3 length equals 16 residues. In germline, CDR1 is SGHVS, CDR2 FQNEAQ. V dropped 5 bases and J dropped 3; count of bases not matched to a gene: 13. Here the CDR3 DNA reads TGTGCCAGCAGCCCGCTTGCCGCGGGAGTCGTCTACGAGCAGTACTTC. As protein: CASSPLAAGVVYEQYF. Full variable domain (missing parts from reference TRBV7-8 and TRBJ2-7): GAGVSQSPRYKVAKRGQDVALRCDPISGHVSLFWYQQALGQGPEFLTYFQNEAQLDKSGLPSDRFFAERPEGSVSTLKIQRTQQEDSAVYLCASSPLAAGVVYEQYFGPGTRLTVT.

This CDR3 is CASSENKGSSYEQYF. CDR3 sequence (DNA): TGTGCCAGCAGTGAGAATAAAGGGAGCTCCTACGAGCAGTACTTC. This chain connects TRBV6-1 to TRBJ2-7, with a weak D call TRBD2 (5 bases). There are 15 residues in the CDR3. V gave up 3 bases and J gave up 0 bases, with 12 bases separating them. The V gene's germline CDR1 is MNHNS and CDR2 SASEGT.

The chain uses TRBV7-9 and TRBJ2-7, with TRBD1 matching 8 bases. From germline, CDR1 is SEHNR and CDR2 FQNEAQ (reference sequence). The CDR3 consists of 14 residues. Trimming took 5 bases from V and 4 from J; bases not matched to a gene: 7. DNA of the CDR3: TGTGCCAGCAGCCCACCGGACAGGGCATACGAGCAGTACTTC. Encoded protein: CASSPPDRAYEQYF.

V is TRBV30 and J is TRBJ2-2; D is perhaps TRBD1 (6 bases). The V gene's germline CDR1 is GTSNPN and CDR2 SVGIG (reference sequence). This CDR3 contains 14 residues. The germline V and J ends were trimmed by 0 bases and 8 bases, with 13 bases remaining between them. The CDR3 spells CAWSVRAGEGELFF. CDR3 nucleotides: TGTGCCTGGAGTGTACGGGCAGGGGAAGGGGAGCTGTTTTTT.

The chain combines TRBV7-6 with TRBJ2-1, with D tentatively TRBD2 (5 bases). CDR1 and CDR2 (germline): SGHVS, FNYEAQ. The CDR3 covers 15 residues. V was pared by 5 bases and J by 8 bases, with 19 bases between. For the CDR3, the DNA is TGTGCCAGCAGCCCGACTCCCTCCCGAGGGCATGAGCAGTTCTTC. This encodes CASSPTPSRGHEQFF.

The chain links TRBV30 to TRBJ2-3, with D unclear. The ends were cut back, 3 bases at V and 1 base at J, with 2 bases in the middle. This CDR3 contains 11 residues. Germline CDR1 reads GTSNPN; CDR2 reads SVGIG (reference sequence). CDR3 protein: CAWSGTDTQYF. The CDR3 nucleotides read TGTGCCTGGAGCGGCACAGATACGCAGTATTTT.

This clone was seen just once. The rearrangement links TRBV2 to TRBJ1-5; D unresolved. V dropped 5 bases and J dropped 0 bases, with 11 bases sitting between them. The CDR3 length is 15 residues. Germline assignment: CDR1 SNHLY and CDR2 FYNNEI. In DNA, the CDR3 is TGTGCCAGCAGTCACAGCGGGGATAGCAATCAGCCCCAGCATTTT. It translates to CASSHSGDSNQPQHF. Full variable domain (remainder filled in from reference TRBV2 and TRBJ1-5): EPEVTQTPSHQVTQMGQEVILRCVPISNHLYFYWYRQILGQKVEFLVSFYNNEISEKSEIFDDQFSVERPDGSNFTLKIRSTKLEDSAMYFCASSHSGDSNQPQHFGDGTRLSIL.

V is TRBV5-4 and J is TRBJ2-1, with no clear D. This CDR3 has 12 residues. V was clipped by 0 bases and J by 9 bases, with 7 bases between them. The germline V gene has CDR1 SGHNT and CDR2 YYREEE (reference sequence). CDR3 in DNA: TGTGCCAGCAGCTTGGGTCCGAGTGAGCAGTTCTTC. As protein: CASSLGPSEQFF. Together with reference TRBV5-4 and TRBJ2-1, the CDR3 gives the full variable domain: ETGVTQSPTHLIKTRGQQVTLRCSSQSGHNTVSWYQQALGQGPQFIFQYYREEENGRGNFPPRFSGLQFPNYSSELNVNALELDDSALYLCASSLGPSEQFFGPGTRLTVL.

The chain uses TRBV19 and TRBJ1-5, with D maybe TRBD1 (5 bases). The V end lost 10 bases, the J end lost 3 bases, and 19 bases lay between the germline ends. The CDR3 length is 15 residues. CDR1 is LNHDA, CDR2 SQIVND, per germline (reference sequence). This chain's CDR3 is CATSLQGGNNQPQHF. The DNA of the CDR3 is TGTGCCACCTCGCTCCAGGGAGGGAACAATCAGCCCCAGCATTTT. The full variable domain, rest sourced from reference TRBV19 and TRBJ1-5, is DGGITQSPKYLFRKEGQNVTLSCEQNLNHDAMYWYRQDPGQGLRLIYYSQIVNDFQKGDIAEGYSVSREKKESFPLTVTSAQKNPTAFYLCATSLQGGNNQPQHFGDGTRLSIL.

The chain has TRBV11-3 and TRBJ2-7; unclear D gene. Germline CDR1 reads SGHNT; CDR2 reads YENEEA. Trimming left V 1 base short and J 5 bases short, with 9 bases between. This CDR3 has 13 residues. The CDR3 region has the DNA TGTGCCAGCAGCTTAGTCCTTCCCCACGAGCAGTACTTC. It yields the protein CASSLVLPHEQYF.

Here the CDR3 reads CASSSRLAGRTDTQYF. In nucleotides, the CDR3 is TGTGCCAGCAGCTCCCGACTAGCGGGACGCACAGATACGCAGTATTTT. This chain uses TRBV7-2 with TRBJ2-3; TRBD2 matches at 11 bases. The V gene's germline CDR1 is SGHTA and CDR2 FQGNSA. V lost 4 bases and J lost 1; bases outside the gene matches: 4. This CDR3 contains 16 residues.

V and J are TRBV10-3 and TRBJ2-7, with TRBD1 identical over 7 bases. Germline-derived CDR1 and CDR2 are ENHRY and SYGVKD. Trimming cost V 10 bases and J 2 bases; bases outside gene matches: 8. This CDR3 region has 13 residues. The CDR3 sequence: CATTTGQPYEQYF. The CDR3 DNA follows: TGTGCCACCACTACGGGACAGCCCTACGAGCAGTACTTC.

The chain joins TRBV30 to TRBJ2-5, with TRBD1 identical over 11 bases. Germline V lookup: CDR1 GTSNPN, CDR2 SVGIG (reference sequence). The length of the CDR3 is 13 residues. V trimming: 5 bases; J trimming: 5 bases; junction bases outside the gene matches: 4. CDR3 DNA sequence: TGTGCCTGGGGACAGGGGGCGCATGAGACCCAGTACTTC. Amino acids: CAWGQGAHETQYF.

This clone was picked up a small number of times. The chain couples TRBV9 to TRBJ2-7; 8 nucleotides match TRBD1. J was trimmed by 2 bases and V by 4 bases; bases with no gene match: 5. The CDR3 totals 14 residues. Looked up from germline, CDR1 is SGDLS and CDR2 is YYNGEE. The chain's CDR3 is CASSLRQGPYEQYF. The CDR3 region has the DNA TGTGCCAGCAGCCTCCGACAGGGGCCCTACGAGCAGTACTTC.

A few counts support this clone. The gene calls are TRBV2 and TRBJ1-3, with TRBD1 matching over 8 bases. CDR1 and CDR2 (germline): SNHLY, FYNNEI. The CDR3 spans 16 residues. The V and J ends lost 5 bases and 2 bases, in that order; junction bases with no gene match: 8. The CDR3 protein is CASSPQGVVTGNTIYF. CDR3 DNA sequence: TGTGCCAGCAGTCCACAGGGGGTCGTGACTGGAAACACCATATATTTT.

In nucleotides, the CDR3 is TGCGCCAGCTCCAGGGGAACGCAAGAGACCCAGTACTTC. As protein: CASSRGTQETQYF. The rearrangement links TRBV5-1 to TRBJ2-5; D may be TRBD1 (6 bases). V gave up 7 bases and J gave up 2 bases, with 12 bases separating them. This CDR3 is 13 amino acids long. The germline gives CDR1 SGHRS, CDR2 YFSETQ.

J is TRBJ2-7 and V is TRBV14, with D possibly being TRBD2 (5 bases). The V end lost 0 bases, the J end lost 3 bases, and 12 bases lay between the germline ends. There are 15 residues in the CDR3. Germline V lookup: CDR1 SGHDN, CDR2 FVKESK. The CDR3 nucleotides are TGTGCCAGCAGCCAAGATGAGGAGGCCAACTACGAGCAGTACTTC. This translates into CASSQDEEANYEQYF.

The chain combines TRBV4-2 with TRBJ2-3; 10 bases fit TRBD2. V dropped 0 bases and J dropped 0; count of bases not matched to a gene: 6. The CDR3 is made up of 18 amino acids. Germline CDR1 reads LGHNA; CDR2 reads YNFKEQ. For the CDR3, the DNA is TGTGCCAGCAGCCAAGATCCTAGCGGGGGTACTAGCACAGATACGCAGTATTTT. Protein sequence: CASSQDPSGGTSTDTQYF.

Only one count was recorded for this clone. V is TRBV14 and J is TRBJ2-5, with D maybe TRBD1 (6 bases). The CDR3 has 13 amino acids. The germline V gene encodes CDR1 SGHDN and CDR2 FVKESK. Trimming left V 5 bases short and J 2 bases short, with 9 bases between. CDR3 sequence reads: CASSFGQQETQYF. The CDR3 region has the DNA TGTGCCAGCAGCTTTGGACAGCAAGAGACCCAGTACTTC.

V usage is TRBV5-4 and J usage is TRBJ2-3; TRBD1 matches 7 bases. CDR3 length: 13 amino acids. The ends lost 4 bases at V and 5 bases at J; junction bases unmatched: 4. The germline V gene encodes CDR1 SGHNT and CDR2 YYREEE (reference sequence). In nucleotides, the CDR3 is TGTGCCAGCAGCGGGACAGATAGAGATACGCAGTATTTT. Residues: CASSGTDRDTQYF.

The chain links TRBV5-1 to TRBJ1-5; D perhaps matches TRBD1 (5 bases). The length of the CDR3 is 14 residues. Trimming took 0 bases from V and 3 from J, leaving 7 bases between them. Germline loops: CDR1 SGHRS, CDR2 YFSETQ. CDR3 in amino acids: CASSLAGDNQPQHF. The CDR3 DNA sequence: TGCGCCAGCAGCTTGGCGGGGGACAATCAGCCCCAGCATTTT.